One and the same sample provided the 19 T cell receptor delta chains below, sequenced in a study of gamma-delta T cells after stem cell transplantation. TCRdb redid clone calling on the RT-PCR reads using CATT. The table shows over 5,500 delta-chain clones, with roughly 25% occurring only once. Sequenced sample: gamma-delta T cells. The receptor source for this set is a human donor. It is not recorded whose cells these are; they may come from a transplant donor.

The genes are TRDV2 and TRDJ3; 9 bases are shared with TRDD3. The CDR3 has 20 amino acids. Germline V gene lookup returns CDR1 GEAIGNYY and CDR2 EKD. Trimming removed 0 bases from V and 1 base from J; junction bases left unmatched: 9. Here the CDR3 DNA reads TGTGCCTGTGACACCGGGGACTGGGGGACCAGATCCTGGGACACCCGACAGATGTTTTTC. It yields the protein CACDTGDWGTRSWDTRQMFF.

CDR3 region: CACDTVILGDKTVGVFPYTDKLIF. DNA for the CDR3: TGTGCCTGTGACACGGTTATACTGGGGGATAAGACGGTCGGGGTCTTCCCGTACACCGATAAACTCATCTTT. The chain employs TRDV2 and TRDJ1, with TRDD3 identical over 11 bases. This CDR3 is built from 24 residues. V was pared by 1 base and J by 0 bases, with 27 bases of the junction left unmatched. Looked up from germline, CDR1 is GEAIGNYY and CDR2 is EKD.

Within the sample, this clone is medium-sized. This same CDR3 is encoded by further DNA sequences in the sample. The chain combines TRDV2 with TRDJ1; maybe TRDD3 (5 bases). With 4 bases removed from V and 1 base from J, the gap between germline ends came to 18 bases. This CDR3 comprises 16 residues. Germline lookup yields CDR1 GEAIGNYY and CDR2 EKD. Here the CDR3 reads CACEGLLLESTDKLIF. CDR3 nucleotide sequence: TGTGCCTGTGAGGGGTTATTACTGGAGTCCACCGATAAACTCATCTTT.

The chain uses TRDV2 and TRDJ1; no definite D call. This CDR3 has 17 residues. The V and J ends lost 0 bases and 2 bases respectively, with 18 bases between them. CDR1 is GEAIGNYY and CDR2 is EKD in the germline V gene. Here the CDR3 DNA reads TGTGCCTGTGACACCGTAGGGTGGGTTACGGGAACCGATAAACTCATCTTT. This sequence encodes CACDTVGWVTGTDKLIF.

About this clone itself: This likely stems from a read error, as it lies one base from a far larger clone. The V and J genes are TRDV1 and TRDJ1, with TRDD3 as a possible D gene (5 bases). The CDR3 has 17 amino acids. CDR1 TSWWSYY and CDR2 QGS come from the germline V gene. CDR3 DNA sequence: TGTGCTCTTGGGGAACTAGTAGGGGACGCGTACACCGATAAACCCATCTTT. Translating it yields CALGELVGDAYTDKPIF.

As concerns this clone: This is likely an artifact of a read error, given a far larger clone one base away. The identical CDR3 is also encoded by other nucleotide sequences in the sample. The chain has TRDV2 and TRDJ1; the match to TRDD3 covers 12 bases. This CDR3 is built from 21 residues. Per germline, CDR1 GEAIGNYY and CDR2 EKD. The CDR3 DNA sequence: TGTGCCTGTGACATTTTACTGGGGGATACCGGTATGTCGGGGAACACTGATAAACTCATCTTT. Encoded protein: CACDILLGDTGMSGNTDKLIF.

This chain uses TRDV2 with TRDJ1, with 13 bases fitting TRDD3. The CDR3 length is 16 residues. V lost 3 bases and J lost 5; bases outside the gene matches: 8. Germline lookup yields CDR1 GEAIGNYY and CDR2 EKD. CDR3 sequence: CACDDLLLGDTDKLIF. The CDR3 region has the DNA TGTGCCTGTGACGACCTTTTACTGGGGGATACGGATAAACTCATCTTT.

By sample share, this clone is medium-sized. The chain carries TRDV2 and TRDJ1, with 8 positions matching TRDD3. CDR3 size: 18 residues. Germline values: CDR1 GEAIGNYY, CDR2 EKD. V trimming: 3 bases; J trimming: 0 bases; junction bases outside the gene matches: 14. The CDR3 loop is CACDALGDPRPYTDKLIF. CDR3 nucleotide sequence: TGTGCCTGTGACGCCCTGGGGGACCCCCGACCTTACACCGATAAACTCATCTTT.

This clone was counted once. The V and J genes are TRDV2 and TRDJ4; 11 bases line up with TRDD3. Germline V gene data show CDR1 as GEAIGNYY and CDR2 as EKD. V was pared by 0 bases and J by 0 bases, with 17 bases of the junction left unmatched. The CDR3 spans 20 residues. The CDR3 loop reads CACDTGTLLGDNQEARPLIF. The CDR3 DNA is TGTGCCTGTGACACCGGGACCTTACTGGGGGATAATCAGGAGGCCAGACCCCTGATCTTT.

Comment on this clone: A much bigger clone sits one base away, suggesting this may be a read error. The chain joins TRDV1 to TRDJ1; TRDD3 agrees at 7 bases. Trimming cost V 0 bases and J 0 bases; bases outside gene matches: 22. The CDR3 loop spans 22 amino acids. Germline lookup yields CDR1 TSWWSYY and CDR2 QGS. The CDR3 DNA sequence: TGTGCTCTTGGGGAACTAGTCATGGGATCCTGGGGGTTACGCCTGCACACCGATAAACTCATCTTT. Amino acid sequence: CALGELVMGSWGLRLHTDKLIF.

A few counts support this clone. A single base is all that separates this from a far larger clone, so a read error is likely. V and J are TRDV2 and TRDJ1, with 8 bases that match TRDD3. From germline, CDR1 is GEAIGNYY and CDR2 EKD. The CDR3 has 14 amino acids. CDR3 sequence reads: CARDAVLGADKLIF. CDR3 nucleotide sequence: TGTGCCCGTGACGCTGTACTGGGGGCCGATAAACTCATCTTT.

Concerning this clone itself: This may be a read error, as it is one base from a much larger clone. The rearrangement links TRDV2 to TRDJ1, with 9 bases lining up with TRDD3. The CDR3 runs 22 residues. V shed 3 bases and J 1 base; nucleotides not matched to a gene: 26. Germline CDR1 reads GEAIGNYY; CDR2 reads EKD. This CDR3 reads CACDSVRPTPLLGDPGTDKLIF. The CDR3 DNA is TGTGCCTGTGACTCCGTTAGACCTACCCCGCTACTGGGGGACCCCGGCACCGATAAACTCATCTTT.

There are a few counts of this clone. The chain couples TRDV2 to TRDJ1, with unresolved D. V was pared by 0 bases and J by 3 bases, with 19 bases between. Germline CDR1 reads GEAIGNYY; CDR2 reads EKD. The CDR3 consists of 17 residues. CDR3 sequence: CACDTWSYPPSADKLIF. CDR3 nucleotide sequence: TGTGCCTGTGACACCTGGAGCTACCCGCCCTCCGCCGATAAACTCATCTTT.

This clone came up a few times. This chain connects TRDV1 to TRDJ1; D call uncertain. CDR1 TSWWSYY and CDR2 QGS come from the germline V gene. The V and J ends lost 5 bases and 2 bases respectively, with 27 bases between them. There are 19 residues in the CDR3. Written as DNA, the CDR3 is TGTGCTCTTGGGTTTGGAATTGCAGGCTACATACCCCGAACCGATAAACTCATCTTT. The encoded protein is CALGFGIAGYIPRTDKLIF.

This clone was counted between two and nine times. The CDR3 DNA follows: TGTGCTCTTGGGGAACTTTCCTCCTTCGTACTGGGGGTCTTGTACACCGATAAACTCATCTTT. Translated: CALGELSSFVLGVLYTDKLIF. The chain has TRDV1 and TRDJ1, with 8 bases that match TRDD3. After removal of 0 bases from V and 0 bases from J, the junction contained 18 bases not matched to a gene. Germline CDR1 reads TSWWSYY; CDR2 reads QGS. This CDR3 has 21 residues.

Comment on this clone: One base separates it from a far larger clone, so it is likely a read error. The J gene is TRDJ1, the V gene TRDV2; 7 positions agree with TRDD3. This CDR3 region has 16 residues. Germline V gene lookup returns CDR1 GEAIGNYY and CDR2 EKD. With 5 bases clipped from V and 3 bases from J, the junction kept 14 bases outside the gene matches. The CDR3 sequence: CACVGLEDTRADKLIF. The CDR3 DNA is TGTGCCTGTGTGGGACTGGAGGATACGCGTGCCGATAAACTCATCTTT.

This clone was recorded a few times. This sequence joins TRDV2 and TRDJ1, with 9 bases matching TRDD3. Germline CDR1 is GEAIGNYY and CDR2 is EKD. CDR3 length: 16 amino acids. The junction had 8 bases not matched to a gene; V was cut back by 2 bases and J by 2 bases. Here the CDR3 DNA reads TGTGCCTGTGACAGGCTGGGGGATTTCATGACCGATAAACTCATCTTT. This codes for CACDRLGDFMTDKLIF.

This clone was detected a few times. This sequence is one base from a far larger clone and is likely a read error. Other DNA sequences of this sample code for an identical CDR3. V is TRDV2 and J is TRDJ1, with 13 bases lining up with TRDD3. Per the germline V gene, CDR1 is GEAIGNYY and CDR2 is EKD. Unmatched junction bases numbered 15, after V lost 0 bases and J lost 9 bases. This CDR3 is built from 18 residues. The CDR3 here is CACDTVTGGYAGTMELIF. The CDR3 DNA reads as TGTGCCTGTGACACCGTAACTGGGGGATACGCCGGAACGATGGAACTCATCTTT.

About this clone: The protein that TCRdb holds for this DNA derives from a much larger clone and differs from the translated DNA at residue 11, which likely indicates a read error; the protein shown here is translated from the DNA. The V gene is TRDV2, the J gene TRDJ2; the match to TRDD3 covers 7 bases. This CDR3 is 15 amino acids long. The germline gives CDR1 GEAIGNYY, CDR2 EKD. V lost 0 bases, J lost 9 bases, and 9 bases stayed unmatched. CDR3 sequence (DNA): TGTGCCTGTGACACCGTCGGGATACACACAACACAACTCTTCTTT. It encodes CACDTVGIHTTQLFF.